These 2 T cell receptor beta chains originate from one sample sequenced in a study of spatial heterogeneity in lung cancer. Study observations and caveats: Tumoral mutation counts were tracked by counts of expanded intratumoral alpha and beta TCRs.

TCRdb re-derived calls from the 5' RACE reads in MiXCR, one entry per CDR3 protein. This table has around 200 distinct CDR3 sequences, around a third appearing once. Antigen specificity for these receptors is unknown. Noted time point: sample taken at primary tumor resection. Material: lung tumor tissue, obtained at surgery. The receptors here all came from a male donor with early-stage non-small cell lung cancer.

About this clonotype itself: This beta chain is a stray read from a library made for alpha chains; its abundance is not meaningful. The chain couples TRBV12-3 or TRBV12-4 to TRBJ2-7, with TRBD2 identical over 10 bases. The CDR3 runs to 18 residues. J gave up 0 bases and V 5 bases, and 13 bases lay outside the gene matches. The CDR3 here is CASSRVAGGRSSSYEQYF. In DNA, the CDR3 is TGTGCCAGCAGTAGAGTAGCGGGGGGCCGCTCGAGCTCCTACGAGCAGTACTTC.

This clonotype counts as hyperexpanded (1% or more). Within a library made for alpha chains, this beta chain is off target, and its count is uninformative. The gene calls are TRBV12-5 and TRBJ2-2; D is undetermined. CDR1 is LGHNT, CDR2 FRNRAP, per germline. This CDR3 is 14 amino acids long. Trimming removed 1 base from V and 3 bases from J, with 6 bases in between. The CDR3 is CASGLGVHTGELFF. CDR3 coding DNA: TGTGCTAGTGGTTTGGGGGTCCACACCGGGGAGCTGTTTTTT.